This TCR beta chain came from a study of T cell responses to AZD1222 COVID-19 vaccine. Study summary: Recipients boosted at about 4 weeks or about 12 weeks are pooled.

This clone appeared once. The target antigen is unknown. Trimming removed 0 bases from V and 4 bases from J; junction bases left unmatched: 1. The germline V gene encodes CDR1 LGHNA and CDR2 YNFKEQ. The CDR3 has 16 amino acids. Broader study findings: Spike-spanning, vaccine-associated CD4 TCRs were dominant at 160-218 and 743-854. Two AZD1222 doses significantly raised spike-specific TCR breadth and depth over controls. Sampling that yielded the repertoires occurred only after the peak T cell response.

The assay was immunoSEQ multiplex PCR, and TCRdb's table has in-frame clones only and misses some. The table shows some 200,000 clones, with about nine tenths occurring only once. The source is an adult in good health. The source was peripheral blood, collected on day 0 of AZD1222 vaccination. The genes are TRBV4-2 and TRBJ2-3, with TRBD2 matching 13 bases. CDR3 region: CASSQEGLAGSDTQYF. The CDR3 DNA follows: TGTGCCAGCAGCCAAGAGGGACTAGCGGGGTCAGATACGCAGTATTTT.